This TCR beta chain was sequenced during a study of glioma-infiltrating T cells. Comments on this clonotype: As yet, its antigen is unknown.

TCR alpha and beta CDR3 regions were amplified from RNA using iRepertoire nested multiplex PCR. One-step reverse transcription and amplification started from approximately 100-400 ng of tissue mRNA or PBMC total RNA. TCRdb processed the multiplex PCR reads anew with MiXCR; each CDR3 protein has one entry. Of some 130,000 distinct CDR3 sequences listed, around a quarter are singletons. Trimming cost V 5 bases and J 0 bases, with 12 bases left between them. From germline, CDR1 is SGHAT and CDR2 FQNNGV. CDR3 length: 15 amino acids. General study findings and limits: CDR3 overlap between tissue and blood was very small. Tissue-blood divergence was below expectation in non-neoplastic patients, above in gliomas.

The chain carries TRBV11-2 and TRBJ2-3; possibly TRBD1 for D (6 bases). Sample: glioma tissue, nonneoplastic brain tissue, or PBMCs (not recorded which). The receptor was derived from a human donor with low-grade glioma or glioblastoma, undergoing nonglioma brain surgery, or in good health (not recorded which). Here the CDR3 DNA reads TGTGCCAGCAGCCCGGGACATCTTAGCACAGATACGCAGTATTTT. Translating gives CASSPGHLSTDTQYF.